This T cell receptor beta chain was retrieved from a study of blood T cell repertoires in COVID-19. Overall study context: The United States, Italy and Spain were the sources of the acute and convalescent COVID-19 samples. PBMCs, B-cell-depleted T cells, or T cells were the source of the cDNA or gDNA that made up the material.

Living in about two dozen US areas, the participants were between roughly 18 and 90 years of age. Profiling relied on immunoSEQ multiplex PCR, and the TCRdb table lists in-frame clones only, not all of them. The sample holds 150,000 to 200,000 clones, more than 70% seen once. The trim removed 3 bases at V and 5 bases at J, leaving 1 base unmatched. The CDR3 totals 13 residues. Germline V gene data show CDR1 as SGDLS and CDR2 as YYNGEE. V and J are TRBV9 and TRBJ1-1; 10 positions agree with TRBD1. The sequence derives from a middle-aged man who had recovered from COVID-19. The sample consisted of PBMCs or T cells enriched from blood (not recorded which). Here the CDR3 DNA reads TGTGCCAGCAGCGAGGGACAGGGGACTGAAGCTTTCTTT. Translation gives CASSEGQGTEAFF.